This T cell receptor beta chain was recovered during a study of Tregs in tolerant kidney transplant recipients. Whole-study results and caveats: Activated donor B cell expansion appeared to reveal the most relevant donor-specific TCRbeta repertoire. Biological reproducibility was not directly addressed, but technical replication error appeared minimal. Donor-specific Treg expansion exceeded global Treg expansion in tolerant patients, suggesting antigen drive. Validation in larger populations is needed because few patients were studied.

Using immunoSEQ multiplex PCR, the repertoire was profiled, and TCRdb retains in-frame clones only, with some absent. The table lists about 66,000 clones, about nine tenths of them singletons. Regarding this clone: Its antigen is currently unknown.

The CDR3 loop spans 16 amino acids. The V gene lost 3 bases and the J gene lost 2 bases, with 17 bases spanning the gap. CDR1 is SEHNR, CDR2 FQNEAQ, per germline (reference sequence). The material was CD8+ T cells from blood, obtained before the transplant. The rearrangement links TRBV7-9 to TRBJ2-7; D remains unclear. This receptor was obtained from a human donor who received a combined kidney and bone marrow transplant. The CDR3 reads CASSFHPRDSTYEQYF. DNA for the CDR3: TGTGCCAGCAGCTTCCACCCCCGAGACTCAACCTACGAGCAGTACTTC.